Below, 2 T cell receptor beta chains from the same sample are listed, as sequenced in a study of blood T cells in healthy people across ages. Sample-barcoded 5' priming and a J-beta primer mix drove a second PCR of about 6 to 12 cycles. TCRdb analysed the 5' RACE reads with MiXCR anew, one entry per CDR3 protein. The repertoire holds 1 million or so distinct CDR3 sequences, with around 43% as singletons. The sequenced sample was blood. These receptors were taken from a woman in her sixties in good health.

V and J are TRBV28 and TRBJ2-3; TRBD1 aligns across 11 bases. V was clipped by 4 bases and J by 7 bases; unmatched bases: 10. The CDR3 is 16 amino acids. Germline V lookup: CDR1 MDHEN, CDR2 SYDVKM. DNA of the CDR3: TGTGCCAGCAGTTCCGGACAGGGGGCAGCCCGTAATACGCAGTATTTT. It is translated as CASSSGQGAARNTQYF.

This chain joins TRBV2 and TRBJ2-5; tentative D call: TRBD2 (6 bases). CDR3 length: 14 amino acids. Trimming removed 8 bases from V and 5 bases from J, with 18 bases in between. Per the germline V gene, CDR1 is SNHLY and CDR2 is FYNNEI. Written as DNA, the CDR3 is TGTGCCAGCGCCCCGCCGGGAGTGGGGGAGACCCAGTACTTC. Translated: CASAPPGVGETQYF. Full variable domain (rest looked up from reference TRBV2 and TRBJ2-5): EPEVTQTPSHQVTQMGQEVILRCVPISNHLYFYWYRQILGQKVEFLVSFYNNEISEKSEIFDDQFSVERPDGSNFTLKIRSTKLEDSAMYFCASAPPGVGETQYFGPGTRLLVL.